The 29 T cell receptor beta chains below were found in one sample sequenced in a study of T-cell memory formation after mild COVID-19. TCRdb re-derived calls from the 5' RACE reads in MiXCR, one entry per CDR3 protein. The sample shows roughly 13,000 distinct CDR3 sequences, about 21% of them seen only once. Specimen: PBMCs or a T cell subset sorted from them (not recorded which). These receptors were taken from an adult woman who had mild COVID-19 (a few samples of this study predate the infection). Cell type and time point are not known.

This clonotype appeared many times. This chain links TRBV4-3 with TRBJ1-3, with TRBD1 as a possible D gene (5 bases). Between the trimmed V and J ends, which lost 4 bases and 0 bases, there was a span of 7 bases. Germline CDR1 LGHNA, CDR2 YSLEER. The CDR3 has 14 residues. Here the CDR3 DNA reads TGCGCCAGCAGCCCAGACAGCTCTGGAAACACCATATATTTT. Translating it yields CASSPDSSGNTIYF.

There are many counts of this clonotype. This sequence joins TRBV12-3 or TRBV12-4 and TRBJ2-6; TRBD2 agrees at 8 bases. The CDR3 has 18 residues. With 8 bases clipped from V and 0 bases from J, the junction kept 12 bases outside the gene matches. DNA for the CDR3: TGTGCCAGCCTAAAGAGCGGGAGAATCTACTCTGGGGCCAACGTCCTGACTTTC. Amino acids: CASLKSGRIYSGANVLTF.

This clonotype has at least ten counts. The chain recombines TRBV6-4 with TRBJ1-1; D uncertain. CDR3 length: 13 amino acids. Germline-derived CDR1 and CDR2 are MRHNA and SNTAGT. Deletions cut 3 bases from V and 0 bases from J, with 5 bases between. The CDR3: CASSEGLNTEAFF. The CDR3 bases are TGTGCCAGCAGTGAGGGTTTGAACACTGAAGCTTTCTTT.

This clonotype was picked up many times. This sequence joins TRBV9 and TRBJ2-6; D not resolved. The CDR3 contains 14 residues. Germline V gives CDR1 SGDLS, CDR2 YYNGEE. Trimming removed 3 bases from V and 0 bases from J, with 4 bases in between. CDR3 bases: TGTGCCAGCAGCGCTTACTCTGGGGCCAACGTCCTGACTTTC. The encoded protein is CASSAYSGANVLTF.

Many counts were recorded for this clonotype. For the CDR3, the DNA is TGTGCCAGCAGTCCCCGGACAGGGAAGTATAGCGGGGAGCTGTTTTTT. Amino acids: CASSPRTGKYSGELFF. The chain is built from TRBV12-3 or TRBV12-4 and TRBJ2-2; 8 positions match TRBD1. The length of the CDR3 is 16 residues. V trimming: 5 bases; J trimming: 7 bases; junction bases outside the gene matches: 12.

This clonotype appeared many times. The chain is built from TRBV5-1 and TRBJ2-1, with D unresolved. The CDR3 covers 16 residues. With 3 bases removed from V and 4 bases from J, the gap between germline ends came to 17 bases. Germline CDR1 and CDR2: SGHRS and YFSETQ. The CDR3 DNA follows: TGCGCCAGCAGCTCCTTACAAGGGATAGCATACAATGAGCAGTTCTTC. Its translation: CASSSLQGIAYNEQFF.

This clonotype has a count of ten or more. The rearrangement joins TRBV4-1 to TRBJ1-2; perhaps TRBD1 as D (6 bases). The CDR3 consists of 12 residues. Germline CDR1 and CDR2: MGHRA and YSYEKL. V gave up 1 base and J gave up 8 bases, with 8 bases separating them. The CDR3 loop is CASSQGRGGYTF. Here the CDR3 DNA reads TGCGCCAGCAGCCAAGGGAGGGGGGGCTACACCTTC.

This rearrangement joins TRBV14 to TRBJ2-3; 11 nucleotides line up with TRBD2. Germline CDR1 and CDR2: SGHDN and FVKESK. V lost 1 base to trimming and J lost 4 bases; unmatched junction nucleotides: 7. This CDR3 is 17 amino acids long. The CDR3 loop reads CASSQGVTSGSADTQYF. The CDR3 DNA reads TGTGCCAGCAGCCAAGGGGTTACTAGCGGGAGTGCAGATACGCAGTATTTT.

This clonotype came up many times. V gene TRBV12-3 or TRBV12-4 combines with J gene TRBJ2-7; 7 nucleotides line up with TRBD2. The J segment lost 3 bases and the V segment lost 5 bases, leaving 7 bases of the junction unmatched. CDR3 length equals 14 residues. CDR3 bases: TGTGCCAGCAGTCCGGGAGGACGGAACTACGAGCAGTACTTC. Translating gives CASSPGGRNYEQYF.

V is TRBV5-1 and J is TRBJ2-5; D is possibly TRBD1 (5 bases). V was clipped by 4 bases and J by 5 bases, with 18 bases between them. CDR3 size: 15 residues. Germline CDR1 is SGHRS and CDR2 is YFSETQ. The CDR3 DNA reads TGCGCCAGCAGCGCAGGGTGGGGTAATCAGGAGACCCAGTACTTC. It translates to CASSAGWGNQETQYF.

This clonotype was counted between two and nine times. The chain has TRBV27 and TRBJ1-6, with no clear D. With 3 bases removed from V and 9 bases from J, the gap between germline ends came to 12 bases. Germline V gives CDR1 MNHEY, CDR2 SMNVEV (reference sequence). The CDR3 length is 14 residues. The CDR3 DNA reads TGTGCCAGCAGTTTTGGCGGTCCGGGTTCACCCCTCCACTTT. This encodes CASSFGGPGSPLHF.

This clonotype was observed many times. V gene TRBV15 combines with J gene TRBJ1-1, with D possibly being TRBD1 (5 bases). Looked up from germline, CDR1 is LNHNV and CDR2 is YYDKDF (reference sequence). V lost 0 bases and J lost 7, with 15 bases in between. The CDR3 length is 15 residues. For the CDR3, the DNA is TGTGCCACCAGCAGAGATCGAGGTCGTGGGGGTGAAGCTTTCTTT. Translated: CATSRDRGRGGEAFF.

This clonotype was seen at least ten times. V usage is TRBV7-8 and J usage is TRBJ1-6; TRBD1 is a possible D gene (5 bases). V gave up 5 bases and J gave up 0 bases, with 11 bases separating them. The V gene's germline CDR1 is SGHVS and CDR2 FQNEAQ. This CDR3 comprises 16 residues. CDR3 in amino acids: CASSDPGSSYNSPLHF. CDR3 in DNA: TGTGCCAGCAGCGATCCAGGGAGCTCCTATAATTCACCCCTCCACTTT.

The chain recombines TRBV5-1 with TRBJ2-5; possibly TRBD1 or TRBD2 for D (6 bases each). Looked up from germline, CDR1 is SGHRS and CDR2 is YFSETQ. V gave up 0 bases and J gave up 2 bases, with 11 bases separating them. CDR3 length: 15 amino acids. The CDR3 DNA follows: TGCGCCAGCAGCTTGGGGGGGGCGAGACAAGAGACCCAGTACTTC. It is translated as CASSLGGARQETQYF.

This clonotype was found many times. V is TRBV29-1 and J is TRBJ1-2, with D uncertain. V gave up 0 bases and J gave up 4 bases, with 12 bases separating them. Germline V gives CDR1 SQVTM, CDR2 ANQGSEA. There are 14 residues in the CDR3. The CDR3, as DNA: TGCAGCGTTGAAGACCCCCCGGGAGTCTATGGCTACACCTTC. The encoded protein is CSVEDPPGVYGYTF.

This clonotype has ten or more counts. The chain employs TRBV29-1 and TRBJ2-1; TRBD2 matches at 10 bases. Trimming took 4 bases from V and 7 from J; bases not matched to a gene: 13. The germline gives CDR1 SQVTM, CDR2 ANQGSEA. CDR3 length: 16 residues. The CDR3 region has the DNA TGCAGCGTTGGTTCTAGCGGGAGTTCTTCTGCTAATGAGCAGTTCTTC. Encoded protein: CSVGSSGSSSANEQFF.

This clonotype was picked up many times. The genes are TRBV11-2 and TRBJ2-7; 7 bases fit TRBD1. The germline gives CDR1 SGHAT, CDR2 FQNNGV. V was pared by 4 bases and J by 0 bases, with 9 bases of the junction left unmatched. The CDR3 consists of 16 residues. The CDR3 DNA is TGTGCCAGCAGCTCTCTTCTTTCAGGGGGCTCCTACGAGCAGTACTTC. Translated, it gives CASSSLLSGGSYEQYF.

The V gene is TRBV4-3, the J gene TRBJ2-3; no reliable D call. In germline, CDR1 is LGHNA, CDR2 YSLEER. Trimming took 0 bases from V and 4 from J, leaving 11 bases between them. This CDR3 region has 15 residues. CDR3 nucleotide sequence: TGCGCCAGCAGCCAAGATCCCGCCGCCTCAGATACGCAGTATTTT. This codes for CASSQDPAASDTQYF.

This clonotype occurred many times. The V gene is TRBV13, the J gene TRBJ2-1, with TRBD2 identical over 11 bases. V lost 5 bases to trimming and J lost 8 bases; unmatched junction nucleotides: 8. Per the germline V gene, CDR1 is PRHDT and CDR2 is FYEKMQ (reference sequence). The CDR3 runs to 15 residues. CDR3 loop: CASSRSGRGYDEQFF. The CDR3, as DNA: TGTGCCAGCAGCCGTAGCGGGAGGGGATACGATGAGCAGTTCTTC.

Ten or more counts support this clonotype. The CDR3 sequence: CASSPLGTGPIYTF. In DNA, the CDR3 is TGCGCCAGCAGCCCGCTAGGGACAGGGCCAATCTACACCTTC. The chain is built from TRBV5-1 and TRBJ1-2, with 9 bases lining up with TRBD1. In germline, CDR1 is SGHRS, CDR2 YFSETQ. This CDR3 is built from 14 residues. J lost 10 bases, V lost 4 bases, and 11 bases had no gene match.

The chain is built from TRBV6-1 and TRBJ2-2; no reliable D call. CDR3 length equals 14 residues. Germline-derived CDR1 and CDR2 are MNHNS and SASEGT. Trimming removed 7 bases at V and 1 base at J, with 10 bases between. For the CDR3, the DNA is TGTGCCAGCACGGAGATCCGGAACACCGGGGAGCTGTTTTTT. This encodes CASTEIRNTGELFF.

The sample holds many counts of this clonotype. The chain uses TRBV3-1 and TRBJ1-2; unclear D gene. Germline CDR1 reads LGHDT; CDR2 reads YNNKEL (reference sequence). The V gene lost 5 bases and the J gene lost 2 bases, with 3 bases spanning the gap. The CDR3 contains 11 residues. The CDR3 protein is CASSKNYGYTF. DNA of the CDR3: TGTGCCAGCAGCAAGAACTATGGCTACACCTTC.

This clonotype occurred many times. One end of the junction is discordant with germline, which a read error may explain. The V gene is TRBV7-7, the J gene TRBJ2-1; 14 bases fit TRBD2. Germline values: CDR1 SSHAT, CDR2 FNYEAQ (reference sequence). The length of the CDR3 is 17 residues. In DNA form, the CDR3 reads TGTGCTAGCAGCCCCCTCGGGACTAGCGGGAGCTACAATGAGCAGTTCTTC. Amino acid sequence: CASSPLGTSGSYNEQFF.

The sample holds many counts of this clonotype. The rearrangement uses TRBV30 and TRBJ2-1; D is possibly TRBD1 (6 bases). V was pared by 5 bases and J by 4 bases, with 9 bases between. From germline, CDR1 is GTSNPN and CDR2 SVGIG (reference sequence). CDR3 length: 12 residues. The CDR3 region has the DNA TGTGCCTGGGGAGGACAGTACAATGAGCAGTTCTTC. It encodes CAWGGQYNEQFF.

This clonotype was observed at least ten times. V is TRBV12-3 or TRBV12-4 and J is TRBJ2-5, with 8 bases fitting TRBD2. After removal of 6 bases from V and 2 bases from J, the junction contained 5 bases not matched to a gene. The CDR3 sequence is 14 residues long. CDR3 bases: TGTGCCAGCAGCCCCGGGGGGGGACAAGAGACCCAGTACTTC. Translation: CASSPGGGQETQYF.

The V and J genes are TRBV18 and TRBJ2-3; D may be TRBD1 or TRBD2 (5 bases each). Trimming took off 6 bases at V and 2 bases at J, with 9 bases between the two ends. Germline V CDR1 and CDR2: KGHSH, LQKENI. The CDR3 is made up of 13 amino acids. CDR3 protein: CASSGRDTDTQYF. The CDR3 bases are TGTGCCAGCTCGGGACGGGACACAGATACGCAGTATTTT.

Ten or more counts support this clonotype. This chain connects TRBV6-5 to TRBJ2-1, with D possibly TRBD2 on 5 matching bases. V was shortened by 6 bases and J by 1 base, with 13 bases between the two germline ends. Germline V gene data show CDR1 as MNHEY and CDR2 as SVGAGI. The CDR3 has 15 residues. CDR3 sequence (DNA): TGTGCCAGCAGGCCAGAGGGAAGTTCCTACAATGAGCAGTTCTTC. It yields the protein CASRPEGSSYNEQFF.

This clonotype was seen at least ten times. In nucleotides, the CDR3 is TGTGCCAGCAGCTCGGGGACAGGGGTGTACTATGGCTACACCTTC. As protein: CASSSGTGVYYGYTF. This rearrangement joins TRBV5-4 to TRBJ1-2; TRBD1 matches at 10 bases. The CDR3 totals 15 residues. CDR1 is SGHNT and CDR2 is YYREEE in the germline V gene (reference sequence). V lost 3 bases and J lost 3; bases outside the gene matches: 5.

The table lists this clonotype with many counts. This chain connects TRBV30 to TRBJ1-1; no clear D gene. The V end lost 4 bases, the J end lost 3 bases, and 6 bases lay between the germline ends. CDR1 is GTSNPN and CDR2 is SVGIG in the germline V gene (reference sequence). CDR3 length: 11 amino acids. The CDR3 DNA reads TGTGCCTGGAAGCACGACACTGAAGCTTTCTTT. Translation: CAWKHDTEAFF.